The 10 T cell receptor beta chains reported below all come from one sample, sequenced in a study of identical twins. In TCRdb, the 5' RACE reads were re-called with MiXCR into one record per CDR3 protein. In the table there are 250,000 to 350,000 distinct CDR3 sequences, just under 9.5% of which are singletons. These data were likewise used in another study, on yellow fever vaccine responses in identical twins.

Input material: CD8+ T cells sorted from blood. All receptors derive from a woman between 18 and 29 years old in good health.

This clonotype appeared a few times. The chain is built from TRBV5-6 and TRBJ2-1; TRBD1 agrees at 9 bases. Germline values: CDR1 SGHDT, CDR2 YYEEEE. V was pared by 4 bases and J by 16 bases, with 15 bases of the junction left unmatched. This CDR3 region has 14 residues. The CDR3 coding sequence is TGTGCCAGCAGCCCGAAAGTCCGGGACAGGGAGGATTTCTTC. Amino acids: CASSPKVRDREDFF.

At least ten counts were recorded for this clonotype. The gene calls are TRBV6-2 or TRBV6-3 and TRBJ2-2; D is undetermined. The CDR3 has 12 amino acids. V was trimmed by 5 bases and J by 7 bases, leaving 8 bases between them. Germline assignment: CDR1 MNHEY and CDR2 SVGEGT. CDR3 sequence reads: CASSTVSGELFF. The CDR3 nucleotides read TGTGCCAGCAGTACCGTGAGCGGGGAGCTGTTTTTT.

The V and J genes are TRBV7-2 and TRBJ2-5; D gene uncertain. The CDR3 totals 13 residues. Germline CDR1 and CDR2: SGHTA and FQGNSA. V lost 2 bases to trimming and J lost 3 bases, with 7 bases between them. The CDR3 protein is CASSLRAEETQYF. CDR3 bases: TGTGCCAGCAGCTTACGGGCTGAAGAGACCCAGTACTTC.

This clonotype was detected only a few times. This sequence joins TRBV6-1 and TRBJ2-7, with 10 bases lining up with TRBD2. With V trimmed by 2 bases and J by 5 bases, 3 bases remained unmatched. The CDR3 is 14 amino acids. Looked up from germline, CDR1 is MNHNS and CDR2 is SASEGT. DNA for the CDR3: TGTGCCAGCAGTGAACTAGCGGGGGTAAACGAGCAGTACTTC. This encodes CASSELAGVNEQYF.

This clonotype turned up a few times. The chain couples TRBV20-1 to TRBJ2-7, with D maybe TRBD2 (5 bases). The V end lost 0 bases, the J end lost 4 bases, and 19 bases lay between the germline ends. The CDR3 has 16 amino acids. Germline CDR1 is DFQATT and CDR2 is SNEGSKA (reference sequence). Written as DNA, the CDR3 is TGCAGTGCTAGAGATCGGAGGAGCGGCTCTATATACGAGCAGTACTTC. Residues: CSARDRRSGSIYEQYF.

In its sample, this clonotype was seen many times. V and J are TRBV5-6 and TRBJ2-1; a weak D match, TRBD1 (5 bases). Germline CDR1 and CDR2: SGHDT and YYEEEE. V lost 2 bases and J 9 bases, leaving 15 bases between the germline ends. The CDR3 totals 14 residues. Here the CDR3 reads CASSLVLTDREQFF. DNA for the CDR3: TGTGCCAGCAGCTTAGTTCTGACAGATCGTGAGCAGTTCTTC.

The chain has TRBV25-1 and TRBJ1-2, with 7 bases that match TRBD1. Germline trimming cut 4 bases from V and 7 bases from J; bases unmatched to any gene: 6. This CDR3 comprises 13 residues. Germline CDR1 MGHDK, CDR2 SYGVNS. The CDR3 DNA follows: TGTGCCAGCAGTGTAGGGGGCGCGTTTGGCTACACCTTC. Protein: CASSVGGAFGYTF.

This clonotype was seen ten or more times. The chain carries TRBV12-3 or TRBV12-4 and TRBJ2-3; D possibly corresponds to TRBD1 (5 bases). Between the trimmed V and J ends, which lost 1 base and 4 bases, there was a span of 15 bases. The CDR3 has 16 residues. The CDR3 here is CASSLGQGLFADTQYF. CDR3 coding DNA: TGTGCCAGCAGTTTAGGGCAGGGCTTGTTTGCAGATACGCAGTATTTT.

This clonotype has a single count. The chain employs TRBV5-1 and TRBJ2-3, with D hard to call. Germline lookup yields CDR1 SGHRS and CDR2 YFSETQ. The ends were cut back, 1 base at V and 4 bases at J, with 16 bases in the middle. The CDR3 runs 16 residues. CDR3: CASSLHPGLNPDTQYF. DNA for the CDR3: TGCGCCAGCAGCTTGCACCCGGGCCTCAACCCAGATACGCAGTATTTT.

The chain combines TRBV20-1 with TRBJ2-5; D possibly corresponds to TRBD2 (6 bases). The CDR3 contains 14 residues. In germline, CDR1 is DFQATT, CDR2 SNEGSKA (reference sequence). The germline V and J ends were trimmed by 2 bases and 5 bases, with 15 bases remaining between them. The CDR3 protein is CSARRRDWGETQYF. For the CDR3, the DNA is TGCAGTGCTAGAAGGCGGGACTGGGGGGAGACCCAGTACTTC.